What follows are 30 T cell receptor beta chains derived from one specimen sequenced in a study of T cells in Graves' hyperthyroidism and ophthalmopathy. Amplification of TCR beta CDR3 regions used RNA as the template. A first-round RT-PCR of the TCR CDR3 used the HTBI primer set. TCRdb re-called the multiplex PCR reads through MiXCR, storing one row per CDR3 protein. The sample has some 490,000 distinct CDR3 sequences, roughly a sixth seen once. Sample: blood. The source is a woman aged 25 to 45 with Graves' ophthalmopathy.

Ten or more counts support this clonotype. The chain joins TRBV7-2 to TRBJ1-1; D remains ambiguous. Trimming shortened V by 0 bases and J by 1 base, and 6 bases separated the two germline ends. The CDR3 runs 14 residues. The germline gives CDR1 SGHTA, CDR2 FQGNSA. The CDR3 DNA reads TGTGCCAGCAGCTTAGCACGGGGGAACACTGAAGCTTTCTTT. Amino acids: CASSLARGNTEAFF. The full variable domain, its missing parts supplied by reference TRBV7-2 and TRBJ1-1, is GAGVSQSPSNKVTEKGKDVELRCDPISGHTALYWYRQSLGQGLEFLIYFQGNSAPDKSGLPSDRFSAERTGGSVSTLTIQRTQQEDSAVYLCASSLARGNTEAFFGQGTRLTVV.

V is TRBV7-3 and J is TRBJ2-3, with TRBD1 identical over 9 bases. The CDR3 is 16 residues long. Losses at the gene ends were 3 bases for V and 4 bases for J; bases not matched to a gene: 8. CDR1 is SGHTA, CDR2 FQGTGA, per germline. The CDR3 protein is CASSFAPGQGPDTQYF. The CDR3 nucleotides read TGTGCCAGCAGCTTCGCTCCGGGACAGGGACCAGATACGCAGTATTTT.

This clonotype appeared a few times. The CDR3 here is CASSLGQEISPLHF. CDR3 sequence (DNA): TGTGCCAGCAGCTTGGGACAGGAGATTTCACCCCTCCACTTT. The chain is built from TRBV7-9 and TRBJ1-6; TRBD1 agrees at 8 bases. This CDR3 has 14 residues. J gave up 9 bases and V 3 bases, and 4 bases lay outside the gene matches. Germline assignment: CDR1 SEHNR and CDR2 FQNEAQ (reference sequence).

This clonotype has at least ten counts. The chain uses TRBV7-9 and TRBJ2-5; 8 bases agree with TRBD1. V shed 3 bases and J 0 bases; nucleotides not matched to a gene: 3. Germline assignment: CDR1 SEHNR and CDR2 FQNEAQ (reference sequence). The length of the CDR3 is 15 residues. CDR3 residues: CASSFPTGDQETQYF. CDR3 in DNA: TGTGCCAGCAGCTTCCCGACAGGGGACCAAGAGACCCAGTACTTC.

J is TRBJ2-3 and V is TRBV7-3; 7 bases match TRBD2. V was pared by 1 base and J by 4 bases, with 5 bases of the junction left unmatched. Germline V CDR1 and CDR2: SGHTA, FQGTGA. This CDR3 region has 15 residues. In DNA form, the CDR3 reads TGTGCCAGCAGCTTAATGGGGGGGAGCGCAGATACGCAGTATTTT. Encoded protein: CASSLMGGSADTQYF.

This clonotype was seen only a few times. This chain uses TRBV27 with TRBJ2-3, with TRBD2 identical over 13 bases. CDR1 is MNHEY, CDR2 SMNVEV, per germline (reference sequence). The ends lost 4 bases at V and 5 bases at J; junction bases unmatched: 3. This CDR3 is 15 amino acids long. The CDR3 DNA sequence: TGTGCCAGCAGTTCCTGGACTAGCGGGAGAGATACGCAGTATTTT. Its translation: CASSSWTSGRDTQYF.

In nucleotides, the CDR3 is TGTGCCAGTAGTCCCGTTGGTAATCGGGCCAACGTCCTGACTTTC. This gives the protein CASSPVGNRANVLTF. The rearrangement links TRBV19 to TRBJ2-6; D is ambiguous. V lost 5 bases and J lost 5, with 13 bases in between. The CDR3 contains 15 residues. CDR1 is LNHDA and CDR2 is SQIVND in the germline V gene (reference sequence).

CDR3 sequence: CASSLRAEYTEAFF. The CDR3 DNA sequence: TGTGCCAGCAGCTTAAGGGCAGAGTACACTGAAGCTTTCTTT. The V gene is TRBV13, the J gene TRBJ1-1; D remains unclear. The CDR3 sequence is 14 residues long. CDR1 is PRHDT, CDR2 FYEKMQ, per germline (reference sequence). V was cut by 2 bases and J by 3 bases, with 10 bases left in between.

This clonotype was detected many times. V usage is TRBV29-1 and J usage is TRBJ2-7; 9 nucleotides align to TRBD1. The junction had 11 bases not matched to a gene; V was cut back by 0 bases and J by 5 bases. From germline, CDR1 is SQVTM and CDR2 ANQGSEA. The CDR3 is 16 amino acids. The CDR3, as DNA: TGCAGCGTTGAAGATCCAGACAGGGGGTATTCGAACGAGCAGTACTTC. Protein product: CSVEDPDRGYSNEQYF.

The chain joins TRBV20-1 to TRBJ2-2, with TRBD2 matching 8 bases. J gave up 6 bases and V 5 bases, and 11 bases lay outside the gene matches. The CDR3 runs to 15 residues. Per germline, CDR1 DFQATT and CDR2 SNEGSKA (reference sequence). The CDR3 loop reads CSAASGSGMAGELFF. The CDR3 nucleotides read TGCAGTGCTGCCTCAGGTAGCGGGATGGCCGGGGAGCTGTTTTTT.

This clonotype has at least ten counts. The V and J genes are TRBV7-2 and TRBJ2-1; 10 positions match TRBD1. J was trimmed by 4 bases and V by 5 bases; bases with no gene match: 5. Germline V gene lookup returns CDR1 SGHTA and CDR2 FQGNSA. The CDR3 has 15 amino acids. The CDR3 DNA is TGTGCCAGCAGCCATCGGACAGGGGGTTACAATGAGCAGTTCTTC. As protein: CASSHRTGGYNEQFF.

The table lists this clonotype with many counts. As DNA, the CDR3 is TGTGCCAGCAGTGATCTAGCGAAGGCGGATACGCAGTATTTT. This gives the protein CASSDLAKADTQYF. The rearrangement links TRBV2 to TRBJ2-3; D is perhaps TRBD2 (6 bases). Germline lookup yields CDR1 SNHLY and CDR2 FYNNEI. The CDR3 has 14 residues. The V and J ends lost 3 bases and 6 bases respectively, with 13 bases between them.

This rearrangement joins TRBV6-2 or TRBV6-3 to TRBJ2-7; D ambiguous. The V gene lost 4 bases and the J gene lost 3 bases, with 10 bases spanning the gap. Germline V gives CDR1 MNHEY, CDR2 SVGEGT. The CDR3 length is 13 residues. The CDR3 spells CASSSWADYEQYF. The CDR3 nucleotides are TGTGCCAGCAGTTCTTGGGCCGACTACGAGCAGTACTTC.

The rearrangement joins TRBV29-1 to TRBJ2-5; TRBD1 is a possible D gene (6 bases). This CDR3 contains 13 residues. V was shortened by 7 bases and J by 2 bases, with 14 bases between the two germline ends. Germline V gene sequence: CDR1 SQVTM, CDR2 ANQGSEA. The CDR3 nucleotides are TGCAGCGCCGGGACAATCTTGCAAGAGACCCAGTACTTC. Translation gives CSAGTILQETQYF.

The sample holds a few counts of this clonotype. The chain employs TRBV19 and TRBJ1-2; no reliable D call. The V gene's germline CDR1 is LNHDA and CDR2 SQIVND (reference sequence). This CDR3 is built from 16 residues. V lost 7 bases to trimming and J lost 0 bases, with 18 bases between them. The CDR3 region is CASTLTVPIANYGYTF. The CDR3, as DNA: TGTGCCAGTACCTTGACCGTGCCGATAGCTAACTATGGCTACACCTTC.

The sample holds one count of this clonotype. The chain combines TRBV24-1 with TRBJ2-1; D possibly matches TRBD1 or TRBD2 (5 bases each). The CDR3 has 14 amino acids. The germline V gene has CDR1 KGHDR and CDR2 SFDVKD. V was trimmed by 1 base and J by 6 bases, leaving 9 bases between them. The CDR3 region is CATSDFRGGNEQFF. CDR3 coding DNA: TGTGCCACCAGTGATTTTCGGGGCGGCAATGAGCAGTTCTTC.

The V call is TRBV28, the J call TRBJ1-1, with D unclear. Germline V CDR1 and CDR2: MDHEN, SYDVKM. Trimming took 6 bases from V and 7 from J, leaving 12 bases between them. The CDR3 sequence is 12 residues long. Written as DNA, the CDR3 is TGTGCCAGCAGCGTTTGGGAGAGTGAAGCTTTCTTT. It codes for CASSVWESEAFF.

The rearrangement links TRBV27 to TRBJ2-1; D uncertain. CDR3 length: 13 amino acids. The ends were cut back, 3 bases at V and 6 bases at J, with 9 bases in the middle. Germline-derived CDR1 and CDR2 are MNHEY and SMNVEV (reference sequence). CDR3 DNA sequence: TGTGCCAGCAGTTTTCCCGGATCCAATGAGCAGTTCTTC. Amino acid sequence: CASSFPGSNEQFF.

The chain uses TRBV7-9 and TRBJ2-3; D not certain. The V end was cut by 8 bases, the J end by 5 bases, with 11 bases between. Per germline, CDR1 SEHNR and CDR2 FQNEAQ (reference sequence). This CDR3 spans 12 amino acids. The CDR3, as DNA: TGTGCCAGCGGAGCTGCGGTAGATACGCAGTATTTT. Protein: CASGAAVDTQYF.

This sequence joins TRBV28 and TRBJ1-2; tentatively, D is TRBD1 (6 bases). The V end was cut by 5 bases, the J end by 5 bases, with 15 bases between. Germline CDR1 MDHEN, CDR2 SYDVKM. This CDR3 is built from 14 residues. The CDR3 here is CASSGGIITYGYTF. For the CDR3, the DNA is TGTGCCAGCAGTGGGGGCATAATAACTTATGGCTACACCTTC.

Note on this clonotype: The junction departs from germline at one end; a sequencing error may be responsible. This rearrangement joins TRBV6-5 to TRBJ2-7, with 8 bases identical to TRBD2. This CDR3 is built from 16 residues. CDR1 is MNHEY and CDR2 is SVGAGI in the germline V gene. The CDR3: CASGYSRLARPYEQYF. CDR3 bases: TGTGCCAGCGGTTACTCGCGACTAGCGAGGCCGTACGAGCAGTACTTC.

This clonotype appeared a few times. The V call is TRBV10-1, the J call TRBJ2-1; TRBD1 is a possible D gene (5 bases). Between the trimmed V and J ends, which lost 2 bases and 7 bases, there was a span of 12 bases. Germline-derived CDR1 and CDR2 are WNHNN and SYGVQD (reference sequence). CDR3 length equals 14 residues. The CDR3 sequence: CASSEIGALNEQFF. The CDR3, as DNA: TGCGCCAGCAGTGAGATTGGGGCTTTGAATGAGCAGTTCTTC.

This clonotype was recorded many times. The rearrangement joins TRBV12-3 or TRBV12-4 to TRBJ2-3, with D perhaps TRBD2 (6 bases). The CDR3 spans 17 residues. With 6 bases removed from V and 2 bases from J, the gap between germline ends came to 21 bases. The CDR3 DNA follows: TGTGCCAGCAGCCCCGGTAACGCGGGACTTTTCACAGATACGCAGTATTTT. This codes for CASSPGNAGLFTDTQYF.

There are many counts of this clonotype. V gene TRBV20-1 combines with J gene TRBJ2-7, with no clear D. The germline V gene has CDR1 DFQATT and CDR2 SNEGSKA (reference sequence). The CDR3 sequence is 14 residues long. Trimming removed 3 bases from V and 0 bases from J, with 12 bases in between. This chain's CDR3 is CSASGLPSSYEQYF. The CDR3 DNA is TGCAGTGCTAGTGGGCTACCCAGCTCCTACGAGCAGTACTTC.

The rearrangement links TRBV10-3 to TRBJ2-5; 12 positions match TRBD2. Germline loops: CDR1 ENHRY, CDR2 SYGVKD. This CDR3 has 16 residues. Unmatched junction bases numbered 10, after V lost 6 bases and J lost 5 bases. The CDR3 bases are TGTGCCATCAGCCTATCGACTAGCGGGAGCTCGGAGACCCAGTACTTC. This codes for CAISLSTSGSSETQYF.

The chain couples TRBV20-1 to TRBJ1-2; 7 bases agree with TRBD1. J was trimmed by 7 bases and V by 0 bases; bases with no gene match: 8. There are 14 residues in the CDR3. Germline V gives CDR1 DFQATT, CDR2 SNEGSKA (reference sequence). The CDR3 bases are TGCAGTGCTAGAGAAGGGACAGTCCTTGTTGGCTACACCTTC. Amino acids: CSAREGTVLVGYTF.

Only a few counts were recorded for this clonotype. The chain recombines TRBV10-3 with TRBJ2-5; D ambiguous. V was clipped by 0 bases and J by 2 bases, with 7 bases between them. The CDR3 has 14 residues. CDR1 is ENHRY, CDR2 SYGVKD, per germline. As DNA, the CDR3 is TGTGCCATCAGTGAGTCGCTGAGTCAAGAGACCCAGTACTTC. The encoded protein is CAISESLSQETQYF.

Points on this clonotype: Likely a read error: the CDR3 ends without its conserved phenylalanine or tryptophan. CDR3: CASSSPGFSYEQYC. The CDR3 DNA reads as TGTGCCAGCAGTTCACCGGGATTTTCCTACGAGCAGTACTGC. The chain uses TRBV6-5 and TRBJ2-7, with D perhaps TRBD2 (5 bases). Germline CDR1 reads MNHEY; CDR2 reads SVGAGI. The CDR3 is made up of 14 amino acids. V was clipped by 4 bases and J by 1 base, with 11 bases between them.

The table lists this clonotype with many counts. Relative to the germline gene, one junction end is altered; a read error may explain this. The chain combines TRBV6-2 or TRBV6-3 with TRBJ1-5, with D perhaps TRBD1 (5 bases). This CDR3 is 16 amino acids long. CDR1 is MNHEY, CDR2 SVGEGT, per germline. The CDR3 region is CASTYGALRSNQPQHF. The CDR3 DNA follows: TGTGCCAGCACTTACGGGGCCCTTAGGAGCAATCAGCCCCAGCATTTT.

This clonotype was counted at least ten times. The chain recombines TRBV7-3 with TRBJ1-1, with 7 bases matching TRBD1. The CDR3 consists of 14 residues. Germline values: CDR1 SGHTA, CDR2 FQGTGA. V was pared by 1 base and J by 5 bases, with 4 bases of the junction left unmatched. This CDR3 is CASSLKAGGTEAFF. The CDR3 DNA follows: TGTGCCAGCAGCTTAAAAGCAGGGGGTACTGAAGCTTTCTTT.